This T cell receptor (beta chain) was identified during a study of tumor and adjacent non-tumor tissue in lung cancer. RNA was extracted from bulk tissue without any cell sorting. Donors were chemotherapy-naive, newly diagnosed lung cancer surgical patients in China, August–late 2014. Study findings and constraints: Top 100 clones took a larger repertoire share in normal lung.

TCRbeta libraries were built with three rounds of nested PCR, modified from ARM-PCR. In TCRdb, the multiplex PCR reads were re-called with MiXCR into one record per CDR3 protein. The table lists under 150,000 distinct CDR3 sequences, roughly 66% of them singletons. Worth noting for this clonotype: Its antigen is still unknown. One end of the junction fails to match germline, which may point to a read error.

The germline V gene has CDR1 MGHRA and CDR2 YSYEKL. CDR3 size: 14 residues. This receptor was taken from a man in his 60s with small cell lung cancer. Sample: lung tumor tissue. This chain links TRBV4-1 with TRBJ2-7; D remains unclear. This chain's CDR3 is CASNMAESYYEQYF. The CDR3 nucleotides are TGCGCCAGCAACATGGCGGAGAGCTACTACGAGCAGTATTTC.